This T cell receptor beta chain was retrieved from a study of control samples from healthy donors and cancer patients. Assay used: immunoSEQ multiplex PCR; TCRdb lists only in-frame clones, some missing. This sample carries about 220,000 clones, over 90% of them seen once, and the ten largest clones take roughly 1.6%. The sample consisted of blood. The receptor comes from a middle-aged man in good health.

CDR3 loop: CASSLDRGYEQYV. The CDR3 bases are TGTGCCAGCAGTCTGGACAGAGGCTACGAGCAGTACGTC. The rearrangement links TRBV28 to TRBJ2-7, with D maybe TRBD1 (6 bases). Trimming removed 5 bases from V and 3 bases from J, with 11 bases in between. This CDR3 region has 13 residues. Germline-derived CDR1 and CDR2 are MDHEN and SYDVKM.